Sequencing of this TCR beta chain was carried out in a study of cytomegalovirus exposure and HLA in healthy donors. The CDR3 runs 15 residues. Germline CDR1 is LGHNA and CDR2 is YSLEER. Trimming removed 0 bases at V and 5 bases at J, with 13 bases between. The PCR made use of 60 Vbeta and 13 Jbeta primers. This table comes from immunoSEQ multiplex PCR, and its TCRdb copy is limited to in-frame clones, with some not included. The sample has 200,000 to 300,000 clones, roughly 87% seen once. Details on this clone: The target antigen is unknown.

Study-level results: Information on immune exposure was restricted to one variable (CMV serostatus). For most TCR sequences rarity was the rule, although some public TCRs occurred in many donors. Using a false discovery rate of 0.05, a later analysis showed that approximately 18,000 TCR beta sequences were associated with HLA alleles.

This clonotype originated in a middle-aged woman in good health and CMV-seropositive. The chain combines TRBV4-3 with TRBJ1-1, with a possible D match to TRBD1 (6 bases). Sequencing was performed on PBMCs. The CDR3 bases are TGCGCCAGCAGCCAAGATGGGCGAAGGGGGACTGAAGCTTTCTTT. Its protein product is CASSQDGRRGTEAFF.